These 25 T cell receptor beta chains came from one sample sequenced in a study of cytomegalovirus exposure and HLA in healthy donors. PCR employed 60 Vbeta and 13 Jbeta primers. Generated by immunoSEQ multiplex PCR, the TCRdb table keeps only in-frame clones and is missing some. With 25,000 to 35,000 clones in the sample, the ten largest clones hold around 3.5%. The sample was PBMCs. These receptors were obtained from a man in his forties in good health and CMV-seronegative.

The chain joins TRBV5-1 to TRBJ1-3; TRBD1 might be the D (5 bases). V was pared by 4 bases and J by 0 bases, with 8 bases between. The CDR3 runs to 14 residues. Germline-derived CDR1 and CDR2 are SGHRS and YFSETQ. The CDR3 DNA reads TGCGCCAGCAGCGGGGCCGGCTCTGGAAACACCATATATTTT. This sequence encodes CASSGAGSGNTIYF.

The chain joins TRBV30 to TRBJ1-2; D possibly corresponds to TRBD1 (5 bases). V was pared by 1 base and J by 6 bases, with 18 bases between. Germline-derived CDR1 and CDR2 are GTSNPN and SVGIG (reference sequence). The CDR3 is 15 residues long. Here the CDR3 DNA reads TGTGCCTGGAGTGCCCTGGGGGGGGGAGACGATGGCTACACCTTC. The encoded protein is CAWSALGGGDDGYTF.

This chain uses TRBV5-4 with TRBJ2-7; TRBD2 matches 9 bases. The germline V gene encodes CDR1 SGHNT and CDR2 YYREEE (reference sequence). V was pared by 4 bases and J by 5 bases, with 7 bases of the junction left unmatched. This CDR3 spans 14 amino acids. CDR3 DNA sequence: TGTGCCAGCAGCCCCTTAGCGGGAGTCGACGAGCAGTACTTC. This sequence encodes CASSPLAGVDEQYF.

Here the CDR3 reads CASSQATGAAYEQYF. The DNA for the CDR3 is TGTGCCAGCAGCCAAGCAACGGGAGCCGCCTACGAGCAGTACTTC. The gene calls are TRBV4-2 and TRBJ2-7; D perhaps matches TRBD2 (6 bases). The CDR3 covers 15 residues. Trimming removed 1 base from V and 2 bases from J, with 12 bases in between. Germline-derived CDR1 and CDR2 are LGHNA and YNFKEQ.

The V gene is TRBV30, the J gene TRBJ1-3, with a possible D match to TRBD1 (5 bases). The CDR3 totals 13 residues. Germline lookup yields CDR1 GTSNPN and CDR2 SVGIG (reference sequence). V lost 2 bases to trimming and J lost 3 bases, with 8 bases between them. CDR3 DNA sequence: TGTGCCTGGAGTAGCGGGGGTGGAAACACCATATATTTT. Protein sequence: CAWSSGGGNTIYF.

The CDR3 DNA reads TGTGCCAGCAGCTTAATGGCTAGCGGTCCCTACGAGCAGTACTTC. This encodes CASSLMASGPYEQYF. The V call is TRBV7-2, the J call TRBJ2-7, with 7 bases matching TRBD2. Germline trimming cut 2 bases from V and 2 bases from J; bases unmatched to any gene: 6. This CDR3 is 15 amino acids long. The germline V gene has CDR1 SGHTA and CDR2 FQGNSA.

This chain joins TRBV28 and TRBJ1-1, with 7 bases lining up with TRBD1. The germline V gene encodes CDR1 MDHEN and CDR2 SYDVKM. The J segment lost 1 base and the V segment lost 7 bases, leaving 6 bases of the junction unmatched. The CDR3 is made up of 14 amino acids. CDR3 DNA sequence: TGTGCCAGCACCCCGGGACAGCCGAACACTGAAGCTTTCTTT. Amino acids: CASTPGQPNTEAFF. Supplemented by reference TRBV28 and TRBJ1-1, the full variable domain reads DVKVTQSSRYLVKRTGEKVFLECVQDMDHENMFWYRQDPGLGLRLIYFSYDVKMKEKGDIPEGYSVSREKKERFSLILESASTNQTSMYLCASTPGQPNTEAFFGQGTRLTVV.

The chain carries TRBV5-8 and TRBJ2-2; D uncertain. The CDR3 runs 14 residues. From germline, CDR1 is SGHTS and CDR2 YDEGEE. Trimming cost V 4 bases and J 0 bases, with 7 bases left between them. In nucleotides, the CDR3 is TGTGCCAGCAGCATCCGCGCGAACACCGGGGAGCTGTTTTTT. Protein sequence: CASSIRANTGELFF.

This chain links TRBV4-1 with TRBJ2-1; TRBD1 matches 9 bases. The CDR3 covers 14 residues. The V gene's germline CDR1 is MGHRA and CDR2 YSYEKL. The ends lost 3 bases at V and 6 bases at J; junction bases unmatched: 3. CDR3 nucleotides: TGCGCCAGCAGCCACCCGACAGGGGGCAATGAGCAGTTCTTC. It is translated as CASSHPTGGNEQFF.

As DNA, the CDR3 is TGTGCCAGCAGCTTAGTTGGGGGGGCAGATACGCAGTATTTT. Protein sequence: CASSLVGGADTQYF. The chain is built from TRBV7-2 and TRBJ2-3, with 7 bases that match TRBD2. With V trimmed by 1 base and J by 4 bases, 2 bases remained unmatched. The germline V gene has CDR1 SGHTA and CDR2 FQGNSA. The CDR3 has 14 amino acids.

This chain connects TRBV11-3 to TRBJ2-7; TRBD2 is a possible D gene (6 bases). The CDR3 spans 16 residues. The germline gives CDR1 SGHNT, CDR2 YENEEA. Trimming stripped 1 base from V and 1 base from J, with 14 bases between. The CDR3 protein is CASSLGRGNRSYEQYF. The CDR3 coding sequence is TGTGCCAGCAGCTTAGGTCGCGGGAATCGGTCCTACGAGCAGTACTTC.

The genes are TRBV7-8 and TRBJ1-1; D call uncertain. The CDR3 totals 13 residues. Germline assignment: CDR1 SGHVS and CDR2 FQNEAQ. The V end lost 5 bases, the J end lost 3 bases, and 10 bases lay between the germline ends. DNA for the CDR3: TGTGCCAGCAGCCACGGGTTCGACACTGAAGCTTTCTTT. Its protein product is CASSHGFDTEAFF. Drawing the rest from reference TRBV7-8 and TRBJ1-1, the complete variable domain is GAGVSQSPRYKVAKRGQDVALRCDPISGHVSLFWYQQALGQGPEFLTYFQNEAQLDKSGLPSDRFFAERPEGSVSTLKIQRTQQEDSAVYLCASSHGFDTEAFFGQGTRLTVV.

The chain couples TRBV27 to TRBJ1-1, with D possibly TRBD1 on 5 matching bases. The ends were cut back, 2 bases at V and 2 bases at J, with 9 bases in the middle. CDR1 and CDR2 (germline): MNHEY, SMNVEV (reference sequence). This CDR3 is built from 14 residues. The CDR3 reads CASSLNRGNTEAFF. Here the CDR3 DNA reads TGTGCCAGCAGTTTAAATAGGGGCAACACTGAAGCTTTCTTT.

For this clone: Its ends do not fully match the called genes, so a read error is possible. This chain uses TRBV30 with TRBJ1-3; D may be TRBD1 (5 bases). Germline V lookup: CDR1 GTSNPN, CDR2 SVGIG (reference sequence). The CDR3 runs to 13 residues. CDR3 DNA: TGTGCCTGGAGTAGCGGGGGTGGAAACAACATATATTTT. Its protein is CAWSSGGGNNIYF.

V gene TRBV5-1 combines with J gene TRBJ1-5; D is possibly TRBD1 (5 bases). Trimming pared 4 bases from V and 4 bases from J, leaving 18 bases between. This CDR3 is built from 16 residues. Germline-derived CDR1 and CDR2 are SGHRS and YFSETQ. The CDR3 sequence: CASSLGGGGGNQPQHF. The DNA for the CDR3 is TGCGCCAGCAGCCTCGGTGGGGGGGGAGGTAATCAGCCCCAGCATTTT.

V gene TRBV5-1 combines with J gene TRBJ2-7; D gene unclear. Trimming took 0 bases from V and 3 from J, leaving 16 bases between them. The CDR3 consists of 16 residues. CDR1 and CDR2 from the germline V gene are SGHRS and YFSETQ. CDR3 amino acids: CASSLALTPSNYEQYF. DNA of the CDR3: TGCGCCAGCAGCTTGGCATTGACACCCTCGAACTACGAGCAGTACTTC.

A word on this clone: This sample also contains other DNA sequences that code for the same CDR3. The chain combines TRBV4-3 with TRBJ2-3, with D tentatively TRBD1 (5 bases). The CDR3 is made up of 15 amino acids. V gave up 0 bases and J gave up 1 base, with 8 bases separating them. Germline CDR1 reads LGHNA; CDR2 reads YSLEER. CDR3 sequence: CASSQDRGGTDTQYF. The CDR3 DNA is TGCGCCAGCAGCCAAGATAGGGGCGGCACAGATACGCAGTATTTT.

This chain uses TRBV4-1 with TRBJ1-2; TRBD1 matches at 10 bases. This CDR3 region has 14 residues. V trimming: 4 bases; J trimming: 8 bases; junction bases outside the gene matches: 7. Germline-derived CDR1 and CDR2 are MGHRA and YSYEKL. The CDR3 loop is CASSRIDRGQGYTF. The CDR3 nucleotides read TGCGCCAGCAGCCGGATAGACAGGGGGCAGGGCTACACCTTC.

The chain uses TRBV4-1 and TRBJ1-4; D is uncertain. Trimming took 0 bases from V and 7 from J, leaving 15 bases between them. Germline-derived CDR1 and CDR2 are MGHRA and YSYEKL. This CDR3 has 16 residues. The CDR3 protein is CASSQESGSYAEKLFF. The CDR3 DNA reads as TGCGCCAGCAGCCAAGAAAGCGGGTCTTATGCTGAAAAACTGTTTTTT.

J is TRBJ2-5 and V is TRBV4-1; possible D gene TRBD2, 6 bases. Germline V gene lookup returns CDR1 MGHRA and CDR2 YSYEKL. CDR3 length: 15 amino acids. V gave up 1 base and J gave up 5 bases, with 14 bases separating them. The CDR3 sequence is CASSQGRGRVETQYF. CDR3 in DNA: TGCGCCAGCAGCCAAGGGCGGGGACGGGTGGAGACCCAGTACTTC.

V is TRBV30 and J is TRBJ1-2, with 8 bases that match TRBD1. Losses at the gene ends were 6 bases for V and 6 bases for J; bases not matched to a gene: 9. The CDR3 is made up of 13 amino acids. Germline V gene lookup returns CDR1 GTSNPN and CDR2 SVGIG (reference sequence). CDR3 sequence reads: CACQNQGADGYTF. CDR3 in DNA: TGTGCCTGTCAAAACCAGGGGGCCGATGGCTACACCTTC.

The chain is built from TRBV28 and TRBJ1-2, with D possibly TRBD1 on 5 matching bases. Germline CDR1 MDHEN, CDR2 SYDVKM. This CDR3 is 12 amino acids long. Trimming stripped 6 bases from V and 6 bases from J, with 11 bases between. In DNA, the CDR3 is TGTGCCAGCAGGGGACTTCTCAATGGCTACACCTTC. Translated, it gives CASRGLLNGYTF.

The chain uses TRBV9 and TRBJ2-2, with 8 nucleotides matching TRBD2. J lost 0 bases, V lost 0 bases, and 4 bases had no gene match. The germline gives CDR1 SGDLS, CDR2 YYNGEE. CDR3 length equals 17 residues. The CDR3 protein is CASSVELLAANTGELFF. The CDR3 region has the DNA TGTGCCAGCAGCGTAGAGTTACTAGCGGCGAACACCGGGGAGCTGTTTTTT.

The chain is built from TRBV30 and TRBJ2-4, with 7 bases fitting TRBD1. There are 15 residues in the CDR3. Germline V CDR1 and CDR2: GTSNPN, SVGIG (reference sequence). The V gene end was trimmed by 4 bases and the J gene end by 0 bases; junction bases not matched to a gene: 6. CDR3 coding DNA: TGTGCCTGGAAAACTACAGGGGTAGCCAAAAACATTCAGTACTTC. This translates into CAWKTTGVAKNIQYF.

The chain carries TRBV19 and TRBJ2-1; 11 bases align to TRBD2. The CDR3 spans 15 residues. Germline lookup yields CDR1 LNHDA and CDR2 SQIVND (reference sequence). V shed 3 bases and J 7 bases; nucleotides not matched to a gene: 5. CDR3 in amino acids: CASSMGTSGLNEQFF. Here the CDR3 DNA reads TGTGCCAGTAGTATGGGGACTAGCGGCCTTAATGAGCAGTTCTTC.